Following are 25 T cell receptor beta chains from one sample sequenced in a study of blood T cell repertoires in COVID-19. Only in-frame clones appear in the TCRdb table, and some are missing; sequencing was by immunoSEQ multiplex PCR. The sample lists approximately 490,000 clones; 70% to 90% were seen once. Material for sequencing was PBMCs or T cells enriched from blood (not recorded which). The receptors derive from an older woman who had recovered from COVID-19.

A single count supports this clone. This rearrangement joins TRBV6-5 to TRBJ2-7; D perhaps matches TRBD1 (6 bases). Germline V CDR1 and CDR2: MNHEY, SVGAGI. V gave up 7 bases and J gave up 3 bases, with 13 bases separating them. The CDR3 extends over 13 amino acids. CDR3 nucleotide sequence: TGTGCCAGCACCCAGTCACAGGGCTACGAGCAGTACTTC. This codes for CASTQSQGYEQYF.

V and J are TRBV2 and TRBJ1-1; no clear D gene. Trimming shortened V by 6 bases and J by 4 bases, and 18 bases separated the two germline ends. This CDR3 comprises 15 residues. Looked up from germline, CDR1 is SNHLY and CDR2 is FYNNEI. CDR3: CASRTNTREGTEAFF. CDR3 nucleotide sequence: TGTGCCAGCAGGACGAACACAAGGGAGGGCACTGAAGCTTTCTTT.

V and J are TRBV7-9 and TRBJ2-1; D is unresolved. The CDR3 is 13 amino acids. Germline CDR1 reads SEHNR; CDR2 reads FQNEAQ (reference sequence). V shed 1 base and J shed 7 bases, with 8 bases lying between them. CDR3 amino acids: CASSLGWLNEQFF. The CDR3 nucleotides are TGTGCCAGCAGCTTAGGTTGGCTGAATGAGCAGTTCTTC.

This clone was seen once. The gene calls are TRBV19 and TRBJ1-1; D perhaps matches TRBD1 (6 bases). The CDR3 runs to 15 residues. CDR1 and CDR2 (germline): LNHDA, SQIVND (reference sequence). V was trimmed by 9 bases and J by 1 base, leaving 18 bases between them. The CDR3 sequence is CASRPSGAQNTEAFF. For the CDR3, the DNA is TGTGCCAGCAGGCCCTCAGGGGCCCAGAACACTGAAGCTTTCTTT.

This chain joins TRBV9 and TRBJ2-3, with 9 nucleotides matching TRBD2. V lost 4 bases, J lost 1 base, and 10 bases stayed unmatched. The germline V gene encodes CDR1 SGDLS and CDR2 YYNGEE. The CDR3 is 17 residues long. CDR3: CASSPRGGASGTDTQYF. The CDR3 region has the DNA TGTGCCAGCAGCCCTCGCGGGGGGGCCTCGGGCACAGATACGCAGTATTTT.

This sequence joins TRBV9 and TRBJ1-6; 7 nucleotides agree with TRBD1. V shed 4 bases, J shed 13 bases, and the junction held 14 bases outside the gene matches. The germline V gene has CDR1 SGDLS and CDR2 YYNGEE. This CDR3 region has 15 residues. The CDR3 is CASSLRQGTQGPLHF. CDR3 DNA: TGTGCCAGCAGCCTCCGACAGGGAACCCAGGGTCCCCTCCACTTT. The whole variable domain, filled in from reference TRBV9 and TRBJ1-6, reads DSGVTQTPKHLITATGQRVTLRCSPRSGDLSVYWYQQSLDQGLQFLIQYYNGEERAKGNILERFSAQQFPDLHSELNLSSLELGDSALYFCASSLRQGTQGPLHFGNGTRLTVT.

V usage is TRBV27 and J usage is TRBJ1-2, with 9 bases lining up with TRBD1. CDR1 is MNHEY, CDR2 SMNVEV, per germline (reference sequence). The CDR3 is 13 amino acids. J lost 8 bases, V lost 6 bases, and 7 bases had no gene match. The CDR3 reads CASSPQGALGYTF. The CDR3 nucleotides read TGTGCCAGCAGCCCACAGGGGGCGCTGGGCTACACCTTC.

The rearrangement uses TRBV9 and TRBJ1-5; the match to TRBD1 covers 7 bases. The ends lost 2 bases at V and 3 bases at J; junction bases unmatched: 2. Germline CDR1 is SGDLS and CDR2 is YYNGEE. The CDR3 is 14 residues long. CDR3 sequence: CASSVGQDNQPQHF. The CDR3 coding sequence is TGTGCCAGCAGCGTCGGACAGGACAATCAGCCCCAGCATTTT.

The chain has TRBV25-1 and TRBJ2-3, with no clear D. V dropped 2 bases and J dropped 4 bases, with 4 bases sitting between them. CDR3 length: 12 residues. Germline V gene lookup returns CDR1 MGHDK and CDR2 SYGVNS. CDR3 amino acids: CASSEIADTQYF. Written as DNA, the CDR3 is TGTGCCAGCAGTGAAATAGCAGATACGCAGTATTTT.

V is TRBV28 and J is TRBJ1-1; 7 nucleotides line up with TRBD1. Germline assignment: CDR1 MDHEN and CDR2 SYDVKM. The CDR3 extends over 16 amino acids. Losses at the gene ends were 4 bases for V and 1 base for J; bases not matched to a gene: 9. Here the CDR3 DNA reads TGTGCCAGCAGTTGGGCCCACAGGGGTTGGAACACTGAAGCTTTCTTT. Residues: CASSWAHRGWNTEAFF.

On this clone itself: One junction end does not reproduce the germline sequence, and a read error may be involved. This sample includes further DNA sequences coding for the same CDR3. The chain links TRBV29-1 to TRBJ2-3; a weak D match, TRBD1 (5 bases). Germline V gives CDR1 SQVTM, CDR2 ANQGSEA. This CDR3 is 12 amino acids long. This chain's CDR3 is CSVRSGPDTQYF. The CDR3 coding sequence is TGCAGCGTCCGATCAGGGCCAGATACGCAATATTTT.

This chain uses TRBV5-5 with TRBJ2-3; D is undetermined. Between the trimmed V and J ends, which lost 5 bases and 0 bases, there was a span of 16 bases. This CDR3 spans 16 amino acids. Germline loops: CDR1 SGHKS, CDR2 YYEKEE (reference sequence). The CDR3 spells CASSSMVAASTDTQYF. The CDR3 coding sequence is TGTGCCAGCAGTTCAATGGTTGCGGCTAGCACAGATACGCAGTATTTT. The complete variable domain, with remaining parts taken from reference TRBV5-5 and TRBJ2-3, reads DAGVTQSPTHLIKTRGQQVTLRCSPISGHKSVSWYQQVLGQGPQFIFQYYEKEERGRGNFPDRFSARQFPNYSSELNVNALLLGDSALYLCASSSMVAASTDTQYFGPGTRLTVL.

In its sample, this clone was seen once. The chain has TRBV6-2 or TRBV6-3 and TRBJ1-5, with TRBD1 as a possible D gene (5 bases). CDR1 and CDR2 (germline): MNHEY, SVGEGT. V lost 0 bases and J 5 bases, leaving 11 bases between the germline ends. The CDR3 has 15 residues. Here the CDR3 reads CASSYSSKGYQPQHF. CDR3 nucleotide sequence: TGTGCCAGCAGTTACTCAAGTAAGGGGTATCAGCCCCAGCATTTT.

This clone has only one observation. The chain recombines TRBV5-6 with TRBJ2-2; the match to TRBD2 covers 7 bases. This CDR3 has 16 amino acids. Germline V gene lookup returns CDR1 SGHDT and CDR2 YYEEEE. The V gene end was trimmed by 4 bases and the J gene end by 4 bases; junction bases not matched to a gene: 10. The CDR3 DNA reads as TGTGCCAGCAGCGATTTAACATGGGGGGGCACCGGGGAGCTGTTTTTT. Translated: CASSDLTWGGTGELFF. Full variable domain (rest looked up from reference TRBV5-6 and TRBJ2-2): DAGVTQSPTHLIKTRGQQVTLRCSPKSGHDTVSWYQQALGQGPQFIFQYYEEEERQRGNFPDRFSGHQFPNYSSELNVNALLLGDSALYLCASSDLTWGGTGELFFGEGSRLTVL.

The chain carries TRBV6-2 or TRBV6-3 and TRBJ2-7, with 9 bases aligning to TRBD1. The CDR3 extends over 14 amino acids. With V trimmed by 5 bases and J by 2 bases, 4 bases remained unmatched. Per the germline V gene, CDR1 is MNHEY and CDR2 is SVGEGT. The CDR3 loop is CASSRGQGTYEQYV. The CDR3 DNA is TGTGCCAGCAGTCGGGGACAGGGAACCTACGAGCAGTACGTC.

In DNA form, the CDR3 reads TGCGCCAGCAGCTTGGCCCCCGGACAGGGACATGGCTACACCTTC. Translated: CASSLAPGQGHGYTF. V and J are TRBV5-1 and TRBJ1-2; 8 bases agree with TRBD1. The CDR3 sequence is 15 residues long. V dropped 0 bases and J dropped 6; count of bases not matched to a gene: 7. Per the germline V gene, CDR1 is SGHRS and CDR2 is YFSETQ. Filled out from reference TRBV5-1 and TRBJ1-2, the complete variable domain reads KAGVTQTPRYLIKTRGQQVTLSCSPISGHRSVSWYQQTPGQGLQFLFEYFSETQRNKGNFPGRFSGRQFSNSRSEMNVSTLELGDSALYLCASSLAPGQGHGYTFGSGTRLTVV.

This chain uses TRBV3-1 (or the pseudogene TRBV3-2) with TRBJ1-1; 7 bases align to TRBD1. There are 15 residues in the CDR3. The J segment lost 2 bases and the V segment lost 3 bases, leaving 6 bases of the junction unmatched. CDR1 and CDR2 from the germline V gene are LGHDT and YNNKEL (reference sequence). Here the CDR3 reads CASSQETGTNTEAFF. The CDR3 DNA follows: TGTGCCAGCAGCCAGGAGACAGGGACTAACACTGAAGCTTTCTTT.

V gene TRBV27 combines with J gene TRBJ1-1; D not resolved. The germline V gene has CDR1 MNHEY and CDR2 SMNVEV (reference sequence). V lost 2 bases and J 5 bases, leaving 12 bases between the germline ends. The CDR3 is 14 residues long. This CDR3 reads CASSLRLEATEAFF. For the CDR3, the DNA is TGTGCCAGCAGTTTACGCCTCGAGGCGACTGAAGCTTTCTTT.

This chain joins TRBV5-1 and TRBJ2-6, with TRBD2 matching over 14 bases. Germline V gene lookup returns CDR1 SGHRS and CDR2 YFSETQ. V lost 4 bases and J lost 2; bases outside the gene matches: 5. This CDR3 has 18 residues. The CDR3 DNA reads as TGCGCCAGCAGCCCGCCGGGACTAGCGGGGGCTGGGGCCAACGTCCTGACTTTC. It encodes CASSPPGLAGAGANVLTF.

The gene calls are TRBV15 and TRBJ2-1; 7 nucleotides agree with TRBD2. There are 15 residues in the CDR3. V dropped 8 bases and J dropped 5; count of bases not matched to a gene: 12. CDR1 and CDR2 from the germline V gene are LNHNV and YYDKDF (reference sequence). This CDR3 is CATGGPAGTNNEQFF. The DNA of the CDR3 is TGTGCCACCGGGGGTCCAGCGGGAACAAACAATGAGCAGTTCTTC.

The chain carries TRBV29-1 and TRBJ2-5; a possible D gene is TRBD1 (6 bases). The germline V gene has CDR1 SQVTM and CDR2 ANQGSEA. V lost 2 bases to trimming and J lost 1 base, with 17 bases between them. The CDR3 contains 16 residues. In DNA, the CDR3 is TGCAGCGTTGAAAAGGGGACACCATACCCCCAAGAGACCCAGTACTTC. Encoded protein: CSVEKGTPYPQETQYF.

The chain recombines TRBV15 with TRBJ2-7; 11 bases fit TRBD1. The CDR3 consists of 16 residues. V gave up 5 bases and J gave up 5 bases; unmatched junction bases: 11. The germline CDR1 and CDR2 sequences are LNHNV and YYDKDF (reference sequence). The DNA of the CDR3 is TGTGCCACCAGCGCCGGGGGGACAGGGGGTATCAACGAGCAGTACTTC. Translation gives CATSAGGTGGINEQYF.

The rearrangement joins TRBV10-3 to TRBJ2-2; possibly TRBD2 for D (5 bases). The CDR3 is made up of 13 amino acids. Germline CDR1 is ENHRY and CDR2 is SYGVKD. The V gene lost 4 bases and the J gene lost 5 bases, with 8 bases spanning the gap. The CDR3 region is CAISGPGTGELFF. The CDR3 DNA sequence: TGTGCCATCAGTGGTCCGGGAACCGGGGAGCTGTTTTTT.

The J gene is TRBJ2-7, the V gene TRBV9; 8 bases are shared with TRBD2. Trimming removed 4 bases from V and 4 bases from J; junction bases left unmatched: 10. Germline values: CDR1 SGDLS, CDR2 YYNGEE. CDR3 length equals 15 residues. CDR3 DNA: TGTGCCAGCAGCAAAAGCAGCGGGGGCCCTTACGAGCAGTACTTC. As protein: CASSKSSGGPYEQYF.

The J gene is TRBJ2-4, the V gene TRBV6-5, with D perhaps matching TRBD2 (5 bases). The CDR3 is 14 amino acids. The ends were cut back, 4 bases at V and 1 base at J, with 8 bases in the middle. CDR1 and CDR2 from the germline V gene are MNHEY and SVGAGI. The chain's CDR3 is CASSLREAKNIQYF. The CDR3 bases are TGTGCCAGCAGTTTAAGGGAGGCCAAAAACATTCAGTACTTC.